This T cell receptor (beta chain) was sequenced during a study of beta chain features in type 1 diabetes. Isolated RNA was reverse transcribed in full, so expressed TCRB transcripts were sequenced. Clones were sequenced by immunoSEQ multiplex PCR, and TCRdb holds only the in-frame ones, with some missing. The sample carries around 250,000 clones, over 65% recorded once. Each donor gave one heparinised blood draw averaging about 120 mL. Every sorted population was more than 95% pure. The receptor comes from a man younger than 45 in good health. The specimen was naive CD4+ T cells from blood.

CDR3 DNA: TGTGCCAGCAGCCCCTTAAGTACGGGGAACTATGGCTACACCTTC. Encoded protein: CASSPLSTGNYGYTF. The rearrangement joins TRBV5-4 to TRBJ1-2; D gene unclear. V was cut by 4 bases and J by 2 bases, with 15 bases left in between. Looked up from germline, CDR1 is SGHNT and CDR2 is YYREEE (reference sequence). The CDR3 has 15 residues.